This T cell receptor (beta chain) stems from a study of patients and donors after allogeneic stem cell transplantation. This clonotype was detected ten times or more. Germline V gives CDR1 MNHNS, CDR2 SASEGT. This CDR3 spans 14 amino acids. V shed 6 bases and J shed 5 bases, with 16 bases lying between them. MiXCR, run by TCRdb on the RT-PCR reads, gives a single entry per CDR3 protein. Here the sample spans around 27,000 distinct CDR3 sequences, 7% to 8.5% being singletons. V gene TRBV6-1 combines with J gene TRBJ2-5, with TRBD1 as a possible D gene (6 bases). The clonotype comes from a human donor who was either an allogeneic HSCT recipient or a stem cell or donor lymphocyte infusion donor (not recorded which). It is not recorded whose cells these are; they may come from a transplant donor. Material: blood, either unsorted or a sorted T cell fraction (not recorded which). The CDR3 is CASRELGQEETQYF. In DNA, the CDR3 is TGTGCCAGCAGGGAATTGGGACAAGAGGAGACCCAGTACTTC.